The 9 T cell receptor beta chains listed next were all sequenced from one sample in a study of blood T cell repertoires in COVID-19. Sequenced by immunoSEQ multiplex PCR; TCRdb stores in-frame clones only, minus some. The sample yields some 160,000 clones, 75% to 80% seen once. Sequencing was carried out using peripheral blood. Source of these receptors: a woman older than 75 with acute or convalescent COVID-19.

The rearrangement links TRBV3-1 (or the pseudogene TRBV3-2) to TRBJ2-1, with 9 bases identical to TRBD2. The CDR3 sequence is 15 residues long. Germline values: CDR1 LGHDT, CDR2 YNNKEL (reference sequence). The J segment lost 8 bases and the V segment lost 4 bases, leaving 9 bases of the junction unmatched. CDR3 sequence (DNA): TGTGCCAGCAGCCCACCGGGACTAGCTCACTATGAGCAGTTCTTC. Its protein product is CASSPPGLAHYEQFF.

This chain joins TRBV7-2 and TRBJ1-2; TRBD1 might be the D (6 bases). Trimming took off 5 bases at V and 4 bases at J, with 14 bases between the two ends. This CDR3 spans 14 amino acids. Germline V lookup: CDR1 SGHTA, CDR2 FQGNSA. The CDR3, as DNA: TGTGCCAGCAGCGAGTACAGGGTCCGCTATGGCTACACCTTC. It is translated as CASSEYRVRYGYTF.

The chain joins TRBV30 to TRBJ2-7; D may be TRBD2 (5 bases). CDR1 GTSNPN and CDR2 SVGIG come from the germline V gene (reference sequence). Trimming took 5 bases from V and 6 from J, leaving 14 bases between them. The CDR3 spans 12 residues. This CDR3 is CAWDGVGGEQYF. The CDR3 coding sequence is TGTGCCTGGGATGGTGTTGGAGGCGAGCAGTACTTC.

The J gene is TRBJ2-1, the V gene TRBV5-1; maybe TRBD2 (5 bases). V gave up 4 bases and J gave up 7 bases, with 9 bases separating them. This CDR3 contains 12 residues. Germline-derived CDR1 and CDR2 are SGHRS and YFSETQ. CDR3 coding DNA: TGCGCCAGCAGCATGGGAGTTAATGAGCAGTTCTTC. It codes for CASSMGVNEQFF. The full variable domain, with the rest looked up from reference TRBV5-1 and TRBJ2-1, is KAGVTQTPRYLIKTRGQQVTLSCSPISGHRSVSWYQQTPGQGLQFLFEYFSETQRNKGNFPGRFSGRQFSNSRSEMNVSTLELGDSALYLCASSMGVNEQFFGPGTRLTVL.

The chain uses TRBV19 and TRBJ1-3; D perhaps matches TRBD1 (6 bases). V lost 6 bases and J 2 bases, leaving 8 bases between the germline ends. Germline CDR1 reads LNHDA; CDR2 reads SQIVND (reference sequence). The CDR3 is 13 residues long. The CDR3 is CASSWDTGNTIYF. The CDR3 DNA reads as TGTGCCAGTAGCTGGGACACTGGAAACACCATATATTTT.

The rearrangement uses TRBV29-1 and TRBJ2-6; 9 bases fit TRBD1. Germline V gene sequence: CDR1 SQVTM, CDR2 ANQGSEA. Losses at the gene ends were 7 bases for V and 0 bases for J; bases not matched to a gene: 7. The CDR3 runs 16 residues. CDR3 amino acids: CSAWGTGSSGANVLTF. For the CDR3, the DNA is TGCAGCGCCTGGGGGACAGGGAGCTCTGGGGCCAACGTCCTGACTTTC.

This chain joins TRBV19 and TRBJ1-1, with TRBD1 matching 7 bases. Germline V gives CDR1 LNHDA, CDR2 SQIVND (reference sequence). V was clipped by 5 bases and J by 1 base; unmatched bases: 7. The CDR3 runs to 15 residues. CDR3 bases: TGTGCCAGTAGTTCTATTGGGACAGCGAACACTGAAGCTTTCTTT. It codes for CASSSIGTANTEAFF. Variable domain in full (rest from reference TRBV19 and TRBJ1-1): DGGITQSPKYLFRKEGQNVTLSCEQNLNHDAMYWYRQDPGQGLRLIYYSQIVNDFQKGDIAEGYSVSREKKESFPLTVTSAQKNPTAFYLCASSSIGTANTEAFFGQGTRLTVV.

This rearrangement joins TRBV19 to TRBJ2-3, with D possibly being TRBD2 (6 bases). Germline CDR1 and CDR2: LNHDA and SQIVND (reference sequence). With 4 bases removed from V and 1 base from J, the gap between germline ends came to 12 bases. The CDR3 runs 15 residues. DNA for the CDR3: TGTGCCAGTAGTAGGAGCGGGTCCCGCACAGATACGCAGTATTTT. The encoded protein is CASSRSGSRTDTQYF.

The rearrangement uses TRBV7-2 and TRBJ2-1; 14 nucleotides match TRBD2. The germline V gene has CDR1 SGHTA and CDR2 FQGNSA. J gave up 0 bases and V 5 bases, and 6 bases lay outside the gene matches. The CDR3 runs to 18 residues. Here the CDR3 reads CASSRGLAGDSSYNEQFF. As DNA, the CDR3 is TGTGCCAGCAGCCGGGGACTAGCGGGGGACAGCTCCTACAATGAGCAGTTCTTC.